This passage covers 5 T cell receptor beta chains from one sample sequenced in a study of blood T cell repertoires in COVID-19. Only in-frame clones appear in the TCRdb table, and some are missing; sequencing was by immunoSEQ multiplex PCR. The sample shows approximately 530,000 clones, roughly 91% of them seen only once. Sequences were obtained from peripheral blood. The origin of the receptors is a woman aged 45-65 years with COVID-19, enrolled during active disease.

This chain links TRBV7-7 with TRBJ2-2, with 7 bases lining up with TRBD1. The CDR3 is 15 residues long. From germline, CDR1 is SSHAT and CDR2 FNYEAQ (reference sequence). Trimming removed 5 bases from V and 9 bases from J; junction bases left unmatched: 12. The CDR3 DNA sequence: TGTGCCAGCAGCCCCAGGCAGGGGGATTTTAGGGAGCTGTTTTTT. It codes for CASSPRQGDFRELFF.

The chain links TRBV18 to TRBJ2-7, with a tentative D call TRBD1 (5 bases). Looked up from germline, CDR1 is KGHSH and CDR2 is LQKENI. The CDR3 contains 12 residues. Trimming took off 6 bases at V and 3 bases at J, with 9 bases between the two ends. The CDR3 spells CASSLDSYEQYF. As DNA, the CDR3 is TGTGCCAGCTCCCTCGACAGCTACGAGCAGTACTTC.

This rearrangement joins TRBV6-6 to TRBJ1-3; no clear D. This CDR3 is built from 15 residues. Germline CDR1 MNHNY, CDR2 SVGAGI (reference sequence). The V and J ends lost 0 bases and 1 base respectively, with 7 bases between them. Here the CDR3 DNA reads TGTGCCAGCAGTTACTCGACCGGGTCTGGAAACACCATATATTTT. This encodes CASSYSTGSGNTIYF.

The chain uses TRBV6-1 and TRBJ1-1; D is uncertain. The ends were cut back, 3 bases at V and 0 bases at J, with 11 bases in the middle. The CDR3 is 15 amino acids. From germline, CDR1 is MNHNS and CDR2 SASEGT. CDR3 sequence reads: CASSDSAAMNTEAFF. CDR3 DNA sequence: TGTGCCAGCAGTGATTCGGCGGCGATGAACACTGAAGCTTTCTTT.

The chain combines TRBV19 with TRBJ1-2; D possibly corresponds to TRBD1 (5 bases). The CDR3 contains 12 residues. Trimming took 5 bases from V and 11 from J, leaving 15 bases between them. Germline V CDR1 and CDR2: LNHDA, SQIVND (reference sequence). The DNA for the CDR3 is TGTGCCAGTAGTCTGGGGCAGGGAGGGTACACCTTC. This translates into CASSLGQGGYTF.